The sequence of this TCR beta chain was determined in a study of OX40 agonist ivuxolimab in advanced cancers. The table lists this clone with a count of one. The repertoire was sequenced with immunoSEQ multiplex PCR; TCRdb's copy has only in-frame clones and lacks some. This table holds 68,000 or so clones, about 80% found once. The CDR3 extends over 15 amino acids. Trimming cost V 6 bases and J 6 bases; bases outside gene matches: 11. CDR1 MNHEY and CDR2 SMNVEV come from the germline V gene (reference sequence). Source: CD4+ or CD8+ T cells sorted from blood, taken in a trial of the OX40 agonist ivuxolimab. This sequence was found in an adult with an advanced solid tumor such as melanoma, head and neck, liver or kidney cancer. This chain links TRBV27 with TRBJ1-2; 9 bases agree with TRBD1. CDR3 sequence (DNA): TGTGCCAGCAGCACATACACAGGGGGCGTCGATGGCTACACCTTC. The encoded protein is CASSTYTGGVDGYTF.